Listed here are 26 T cell receptor beta chains from one sample, sequenced in a study of CD8+ T cells in alopecia areata. Extracted RNA was reverse transcribed into cDNA, the sequencing template. Using immunoSEQ multiplex PCR, the repertoire was profiled, and TCRdb retains in-frame clones only, with some absent. The sample includes roughly 200,000 clones, 50% to 60% of them seen just once. As for treatment: oral pan-JAK inhibitor, 5-10 mg twice daily. Source: CD4+ T cells sorted from blood, taken at week 4, from a patient treated with tofacitinib. The receptors come from a human donor with alopecia areata.

J is TRBJ2-5 and V is TRBV28, with 11 bases aligning to TRBD2. Trimming at V came to 2 bases and at J to 1 base, leaving 0 bases not matched to a gene. The CDR3 loop spans 15 amino acids. Germline CDR1 and CDR2: MDHEN and SYDVKM. The CDR3 coding sequence is TGTGCCAGCAGTTTACTAGCGGGGGGCCAAGAGACCCAGTACTTC. Translated, it gives CASSLLAGGQETQYF. The full variable domain, completed using reference TRBV28 and TRBJ2-5, is DVKVTQSSRYLVKRTGEKVFLECVQDMDHENMFWYRQDPGLGLRLIYFSYDVKMKEKGDIPEGYSVSREKKERFSLILESASTNQTSMYLCASSLLAGGQETQYFGPGTRLLVL.

J is TRBJ2-5 and V is TRBV27; perhaps TRBD1 as D (5 bases). CDR1 MNHEY and CDR2 SMNVEV come from the germline V gene (reference sequence). With 3 bases removed from V and 2 bases from J, the gap between germline ends came to 10 bases. CDR3 size: 14 residues. The CDR3 protein is CASSFDSLQETQYF. The CDR3 nucleotides are TGTGCCAGCAGTTTCGACAGCTTACAAGAGACCCAGTACTTC.

The rearrangement uses TRBV29-1 and TRBJ2-7, with TRBD1 identical over 8 bases. CDR1 is SQVTM, CDR2 ANQGSEA, per germline. The CDR3 totals 12 residues. Trimming cost V 5 bases and J 10 bases; bases outside gene matches: 10. In DNA, the CDR3 is TGCAGCGTTAAAATCCCCGACAGGGGCCAGTACTTC. Translating it yields CSVKIPDRGQYF.

The chain combines TRBV6-5 with TRBJ2-6; D possibly corresponds to TRBD1 (5 bases). Per the germline V gene, CDR1 is MNHEY and CDR2 is SVGAGI. V was clipped by 6 bases and J by 4 bases, with 13 bases between them. The CDR3 totals 15 residues. CDR3 nucleotide sequence: TGTGCCAGCAGCTACAAGGGGTTCGGGGCCAACGTCCTGACTTTC. Its protein is CASSYKGFGANVLTF.

This clone was recorded a few times. V and J are TRBV7-9 and TRBJ2-1; 10 nucleotides match TRBD2. This CDR3 has 17 amino acids. V lost 1 base to trimming and J lost 0 bases; unmatched junction nucleotides: 3. Germline-derived CDR1 and CDR2 are SEHNR and FQNEAQ (reference sequence). In nucleotides, the CDR3 is TGTGCCAGCAGCTTAGTAGCGGGGGGCCTCTCCTACAATGAGCAGTTCTTC. Amino acid sequence: CASSLVAGGLSYNEQFF. The full variable domain, rest sourced from reference TRBV7-9 and TRBJ2-1, is DTGVSQNPRHKITKRGQNVTFRCDPISEHNRLYWYRQTLGQGPEFLTYFQNEAQLEKSRLLSDRFSAERPKGSFSTLEIQRTEQGDSAMYLCASSLVAGGLSYNEQFFGPGTRLTVL.

About this clone: It is unclear where the CDR3 begins or ends on the DNA, so no DNA is shown, and the CDR3 is as TCRdb lists it. The chain employs TRBV28 and TRBJ1-1. 12 amino acids form the CDR3, both terminal residues included. Germline CDR1 reads MDHEN; CDR2 reads SYDVKM. CDR3 residues: CASILGNTEAFF.

V and J are TRBV7-2 and TRBJ2-5; TRBD1 matches at 12 bases. CDR3 length: 14 residues. Germline V gives CDR1 SGHTA, CDR2 FQGNSA. With 5 bases clipped from V and 7 bases from J, the junction kept 5 bases outside the gene matches. The CDR3 DNA is TGTGCCAGCAGCCCGGGACAGGGGGCGGGGACCCAGTACTTC. Amino acid sequence: CASSPGQGAGTQYF.

This clone showed up just once. This chain joins TRBV29-1 and TRBJ1-1; D gene ambiguous. Germline CDR1 SQVTM, CDR2 ANQGSEA. V was shortened by 4 bases and J by 2 bases, with 11 bases between the two germline ends. This CDR3 is 13 amino acids long. In DNA form, the CDR3 reads TGCAGCGTTGTGGAGGGAGCAAACACTGAAGCTTTCTTT. This gives the protein CSVVEGANTEAFF. The variable domain in full, completed from reference TRBV29-1 and TRBJ1-1, reads SAVISQKPSRDICQRGTSLTIQCQVDSQVTMMFWYRQQPGQSLTLIATANQGSEATYESGFVIDKFPISRPNLTFSTLTVSNMSPEDSSIYLCSVVEGANTEAFFGQGTRLTVV.

The chain is built from TRBV4-2 and TRBJ1-5; D might be TRBD1 (5 bases). Looked up from germline, CDR1 is LGHNA and CDR2 is YNFKEQ. The CDR3 is 16 amino acids. Between the trimmed V and J ends, which lost 0 bases and 2 bases, there was a span of 11 bases. CDR3 loop: CASSQDVGRGNQPQHF. As DNA, the CDR3 is TGTGCCAGCAGCCAAGATGTGGGCAGGGGCAATCAGCCCCAGCATTTT.

Worth noting for this clone: This same CDR3 is encoded by further DNA sequences in the sample. The gene calls are TRBV29-1 and TRBJ1-5; D is unclear. The CDR3 loop spans 12 amino acids. Germline CDR1 SQVTM, CDR2 ANQGSEA. V was cut by 0 bases and J by 7 bases, with 7 bases left in between. CDR3 loop: CSVEDPGQPQHF. DNA for the CDR3: TGCAGCGTTGAAGATCCCGGCCAGCCCCAGCATTTT.

The J gene is TRBJ1-2, the V gene TRBV11-2, with D tentatively TRBD1 (6 bases). Trimming pared 6 bases from V and 8 bases from J, leaving 19 bases between. This CDR3 spans 14 amino acids. The germline CDR1 and CDR2 sequences are SGHAT and FQNNGV. The CDR3 coding sequence is TGTGCCAGCAGACCCCCCGGGAACAGGGCCGGCTACACCTTC. Translated, it gives CASRPPGNRAGYTF.

Comment on this clone: Other DNA sequences in the same sample also yield this CDR3. V gene TRBV30 combines with J gene TRBJ1-1; D remains ambiguous. The CDR3 is made up of 10 amino acids. The ends were cut back, 6 bases at V and 5 bases at J, with 7 bases in the middle. Germline V CDR1 and CDR2: GTSNPN, SVGIG (reference sequence). DNA of the CDR3: TGTGCCTGCGAACGGACTGAAGCTTTCTTT. This gives the protein CACERTEAFF.

The chain carries TRBV29-1 and TRBJ1-1; perhaps TRBD1 as D (5 bases). CDR1 and CDR2 (germline): SQVTM, ANQGSEA. Trimming stripped 7 bases from V and 2 bases from J, with 14 bases between. This CDR3 is built from 13 residues. The CDR3 reads CSGEIQGNTEAFF. CDR3 DNA: TGCAGCGGTGAGATTCAGGGTAACACTGAAGCTTTCTTT.

This clone was seen only a few times. The V call is TRBV29-1, the J call TRBJ2-1; tentative D call: TRBD2 (7 bases). Trimming stripped 6 bases from V and 13 bases from J, with 19 bases between. This CDR3 has 12 residues. Germline loops: CDR1 SQVTM, CDR2 ANQGSEA. CDR3 sequence reads: CSVSHAGAPQFF. CDR3 nucleotides: TGCAGCGTCTCCCATGCGGGGGCGCCACAGTTCTTC.

Note on this clone: The same CDR3 also results from other DNA sequences found in this sample. This chain links TRBV27 with TRBJ1-6; no clear D. The CDR3 totals 12 residues. Trimming cost V 4 bases and J 2 bases, with 0 bases left between them. Germline V CDR1 and CDR2: MNHEY, SMNVEV (reference sequence). CDR3 nucleotides: TGTGCCAGCAGTTCCTATAATTCACCCCTCCACTTT. Translation: CASSSYNSPLHF.

This clone was counted only a few times. The chain joins TRBV4-1 to TRBJ2-5; weak D call: TRBD2 (5 bases). Per the germline V gene, CDR1 is MGHRA and CDR2 is YSYEKL. The CDR3 is 14 amino acids. V lost 1 base and J 5 bases, leaving 11 bases between the germline ends. The CDR3 DNA reads TGCGCCAGCAGCCAAGTGGTCGGGGTGGAGACCCAGTACTTC. As protein: CASSQVVGVETQYF.

The chain combines TRBV11-3 with TRBJ2-3; D possibly uses TRBD1 or TRBD2 (5 bases each). Germline loops: CDR1 SGHNT, CDR2 YENEEA. Trimming shortened V by 1 base and J by 4 bases, and 15 bases separated the two germline ends. CDR3 length: 16 residues. CDR3: CASSLGGSISPDTQYF. CDR3 DNA: TGTGCCAGCAGCTTAGGGGGGAGTATTTCTCCAGATACGCAGTATTTT.

This clone was seen more than once but under ten times. The chain uses TRBV7-2 and TRBJ1-4, with D maybe TRBD1 (5 bases). Per the germline V gene, CDR1 is SGHTA and CDR2 is FQGNSA. CDR3 size: 15 residues. V was pared by 5 bases and J by 3 bases, with 13 bases between. CDR3 loop: CASSPGTGPNEKLFF. The CDR3, as DNA: TGTGCCAGCAGCCCCGGGACGGGCCCTAATGAAAAACTGTTTTTT.

This chain connects TRBV19 to TRBJ2-5, with TRBD2 identical over 8 bases. There are 15 residues in the CDR3. Germline values: CDR1 LNHDA, CDR2 SQIVND (reference sequence). V shed 5 bases, J shed 4 bases, and the junction held 9 bases outside the gene matches. The DNA of the CDR3 is TGTGCCAGTAGTCTTAGCGGGGCCTACCGAGAGACCCAGTACTTC. Translated: CASSLSGAYRETQYF.

This clone was seen a few times. The chain has TRBV4-1 and TRBJ2-2; D is perhaps TRBD2 (5 bases). With 6 bases removed from V and 4 bases from J, the gap between germline ends came to 21 bases. The CDR3 is made up of 17 amino acids. Looked up from germline, CDR1 is MGHRA and CDR2 is YSYEKL. CDR3 amino acids: CASSPKEVRKGTGELFF. CDR3 nucleotide sequence: TGCGCCAGCAGTCCCAAGGAGGTGCGGAAAGGCACCGGGGAGCTGTTTTTT.

J is TRBJ2-3 and V is TRBV29-1; D not resolved. The length of the CDR3 is 12 residues. The germline CDR1 and CDR2 sequences are SQVTM and ANQGSEA. V was pared by 3 bases and J by 2 bases, with 6 bases between. The CDR3 region has the DNA TGCAGCGTTGAGGAAGACACAGATACGCAGTATTTT. Translating gives CSVEEDTDTQYF.

CDR3 nucleotide sequence: TGTGCCAGCAGTCCGGGACTAGCACAAGAGACCCAGTACTTC. Protein product: CASSPGLAQETQYF. The J gene is TRBJ2-5, the V gene TRBV2; TRBD2 matches at 9 bases. This CDR3 is built from 14 residues. Germline lookup yields CDR1 SNHLY and CDR2 FYNNEI. V gave up 5 bases and J gave up 2 bases; unmatched junction bases: 3.

The V and J genes are TRBV30 and TRBJ2-7; D perhaps matches TRBD1 (6 bases). This CDR3 is 18 amino acids long. Germline V gives CDR1 GTSNPN, CDR2 SVGIG (reference sequence). V was cut by 3 bases and J by 0 bases, with 24 bases left in between. The CDR3 sequence is CAWSDPGTPFRGSYEQYF. CDR3 nucleotide sequence: TGTGCCTGGAGCGACCCCGGGACACCCTTCAGGGGCTCCTACGAGCAGTACTTC. Using reference TRBV30 and TRBJ2-7 for the parts outside the CDR3, the full variable domain is SQTIHQWPATLVQPVGSPLSLECTVEGTSNPNLYWYRQAAGRGLQLLFYSVGIGQISSEVPQNLSASRPQDRQFILSSKKLLLSDSGFYLCAWSDPGTPFRGSYEQYFGPGTRLTVT.

The chain links TRBV29-1 to TRBJ1-4, with a possible D match to TRBD1 (5 bases). This CDR3 has 14 amino acids. Germline V gene data show CDR1 as SQVTM and CDR2 as ANQGSEA. V lost 6 bases and J lost 4, with 15 bases in between. CDR3 in amino acids: CSVQPGPFNEKLFF. CDR3 DNA sequence: TGCAGCGTCCAGCCGGGGCCGTTTAATGAAAAACTGTTTTTT.

The V and J genes are TRBV6-6 and TRBJ1-2; D remains ambiguous. The CDR3 consists of 13 residues. The germline V and J ends were trimmed by 6 bases and 7 bases, with 15 bases remaining between them. The germline gives CDR1 MNHNY, CDR2 SVGAGI (reference sequence). The CDR3 nucleotides are TGTGCCAGCAGCTTCGGGAGGGTAGGTGGCTACACCTTC. It specifies CASSFGRVGGYTF.

The CDR3: CASSGDVTRRDTQYF. CDR3 bases: TGTGCCAGCAGCGGAGACGTAACCCGGAGAGATACGCAGTATTTT. The chain uses TRBV9 and TRBJ2-3; D is undetermined. CDR3 length equals 15 residues. Germline V CDR1 and CDR2: SGDLS, YYNGEE. V lost 3 bases to trimming and J lost 5 bases, with 16 bases between them.